This T cell receptor beta chain derives from a study of PD-1 blockade in classical Hodgkin lymphoma. About this clone itself: The antigen is not known.

Repertoires were generated with immunoSEQ multiplex PCR, while TCRdb's copy carries only in-frame clones and drops some. The sample includes around 13,000 clones, roughly 80% of them seen just once. Whole-study findings and limits: A reduction in baseline TCR diversity was reportedly seen in newly diagnosed patients relative to healthy donors.

Every patient experienced relapse after autologous stem cell transplantation, and brentuximab vedotin exposure varied. The clonotype originates from a human donor with classical Hodgkin lymphoma. This material consisted of peripheral blood mononuclear cells (PBMCs), taken at baseline.

CDR3 coding DNA: TGCAGCGTAGCGACTAGCGGGAGAGAGACCCAGTACTTC. Protein: CSVATSGRETQYF. The chain uses TRBV29-1 and TRBJ2-5; 12 nucleotides align to TRBD2. Trimming took 6 bases from V and 4 from J; bases not matched to a gene: 3. Germline CDR1 reads SQVTM; CDR2 reads ANQGSEA. CDR3 length: 13 amino acids.